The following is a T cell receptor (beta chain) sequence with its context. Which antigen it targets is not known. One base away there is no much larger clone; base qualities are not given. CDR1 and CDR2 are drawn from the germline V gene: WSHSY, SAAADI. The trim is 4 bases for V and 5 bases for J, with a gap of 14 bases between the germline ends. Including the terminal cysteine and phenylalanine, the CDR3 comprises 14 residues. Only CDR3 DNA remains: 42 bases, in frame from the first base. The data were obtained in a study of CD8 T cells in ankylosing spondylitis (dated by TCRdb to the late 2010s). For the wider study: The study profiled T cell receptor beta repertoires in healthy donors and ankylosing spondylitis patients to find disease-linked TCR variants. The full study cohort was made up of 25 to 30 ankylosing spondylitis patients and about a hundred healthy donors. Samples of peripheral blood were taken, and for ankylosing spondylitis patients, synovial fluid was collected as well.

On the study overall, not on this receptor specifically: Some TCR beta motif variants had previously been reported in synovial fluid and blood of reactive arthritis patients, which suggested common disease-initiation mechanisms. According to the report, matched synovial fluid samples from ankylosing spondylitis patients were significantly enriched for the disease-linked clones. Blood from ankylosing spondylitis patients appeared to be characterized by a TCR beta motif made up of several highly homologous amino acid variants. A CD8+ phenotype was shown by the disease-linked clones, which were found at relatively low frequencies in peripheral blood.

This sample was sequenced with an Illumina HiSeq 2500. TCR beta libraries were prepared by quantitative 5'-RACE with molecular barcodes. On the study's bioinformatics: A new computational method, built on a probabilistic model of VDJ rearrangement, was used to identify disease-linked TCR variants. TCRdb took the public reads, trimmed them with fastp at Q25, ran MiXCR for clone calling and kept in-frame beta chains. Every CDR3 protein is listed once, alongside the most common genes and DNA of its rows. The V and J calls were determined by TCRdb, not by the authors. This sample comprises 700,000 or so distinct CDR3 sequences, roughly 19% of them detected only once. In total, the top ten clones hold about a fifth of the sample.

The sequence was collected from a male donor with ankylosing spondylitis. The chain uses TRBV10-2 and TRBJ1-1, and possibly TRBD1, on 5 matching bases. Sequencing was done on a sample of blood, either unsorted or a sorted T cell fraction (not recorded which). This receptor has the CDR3 CASSVNWGNTEAFF. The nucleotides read TGCGCCAGCAGTGTAAATTGGGGGAATACTGAAGCTTTCTTT.